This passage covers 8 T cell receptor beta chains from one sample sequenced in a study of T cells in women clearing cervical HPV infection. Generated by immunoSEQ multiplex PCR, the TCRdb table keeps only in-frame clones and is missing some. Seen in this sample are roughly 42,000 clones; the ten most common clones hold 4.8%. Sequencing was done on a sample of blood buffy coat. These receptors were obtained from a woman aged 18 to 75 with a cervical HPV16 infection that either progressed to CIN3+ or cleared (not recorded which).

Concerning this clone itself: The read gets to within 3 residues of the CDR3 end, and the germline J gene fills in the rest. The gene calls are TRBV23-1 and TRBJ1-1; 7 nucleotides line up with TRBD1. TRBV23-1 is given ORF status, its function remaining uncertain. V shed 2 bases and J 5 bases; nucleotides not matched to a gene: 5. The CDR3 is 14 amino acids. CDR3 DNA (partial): TGCGCCAGCAGTCAAGGGCAGGGGGAGACTGAA. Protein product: CASSQGQGETE. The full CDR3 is CASSQGQGETEAFF.

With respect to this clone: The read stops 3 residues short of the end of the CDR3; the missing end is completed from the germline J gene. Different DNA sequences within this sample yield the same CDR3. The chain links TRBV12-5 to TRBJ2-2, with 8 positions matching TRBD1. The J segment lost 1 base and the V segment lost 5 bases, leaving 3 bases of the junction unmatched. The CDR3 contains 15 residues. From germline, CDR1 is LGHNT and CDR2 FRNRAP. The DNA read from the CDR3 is TGTGCTAGTGGTCTCGGGACAGGGAACACCGGGGAG. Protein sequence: CASGLGTGNTGE. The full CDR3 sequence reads CASGLGTGNTGELFF. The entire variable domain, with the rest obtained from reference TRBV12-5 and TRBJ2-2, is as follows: DARVTQTPRHKVTEMGQEVTMRCQPILGHNTVFWYRQTMMQGLELLAYFRNRAPLDDSGMPKDRFSAEMPDATLATLKIQPSEPRDSAVYFCASGLGTGNTGELFFGEGSRLTVL.

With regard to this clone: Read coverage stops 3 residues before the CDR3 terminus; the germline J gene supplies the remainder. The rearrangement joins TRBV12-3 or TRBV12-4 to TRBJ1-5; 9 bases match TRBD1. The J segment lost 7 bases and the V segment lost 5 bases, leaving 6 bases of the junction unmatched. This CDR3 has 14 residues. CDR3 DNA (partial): TGTGCCAGCAGTGGGGACAGGGCAAGCCAGCCC. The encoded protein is CASSGDRASQP. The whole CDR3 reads CASSGDRASQPQHF.

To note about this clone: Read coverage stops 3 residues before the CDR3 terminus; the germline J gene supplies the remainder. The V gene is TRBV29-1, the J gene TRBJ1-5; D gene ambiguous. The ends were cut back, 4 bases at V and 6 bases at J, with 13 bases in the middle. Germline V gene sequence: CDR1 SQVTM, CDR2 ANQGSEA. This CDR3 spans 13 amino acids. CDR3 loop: CSVADTRGQPQHF. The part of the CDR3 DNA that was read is TGCAGCGTTGCAGACACCCGGGGTCAGCCC.

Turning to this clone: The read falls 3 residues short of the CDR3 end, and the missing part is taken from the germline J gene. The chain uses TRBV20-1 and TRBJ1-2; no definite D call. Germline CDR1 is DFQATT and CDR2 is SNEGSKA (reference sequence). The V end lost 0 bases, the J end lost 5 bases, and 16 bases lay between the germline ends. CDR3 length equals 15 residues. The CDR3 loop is CSARDLTTAHYGYTF. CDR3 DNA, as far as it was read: TGCAGTGCTAGAGATCTTACCACAGCCCATTATGGC.

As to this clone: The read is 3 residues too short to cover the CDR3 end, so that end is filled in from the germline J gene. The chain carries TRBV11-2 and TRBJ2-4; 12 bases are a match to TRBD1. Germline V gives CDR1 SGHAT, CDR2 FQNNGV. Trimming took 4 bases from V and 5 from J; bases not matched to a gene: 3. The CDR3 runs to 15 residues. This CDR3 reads CASSSGTGGQNIQYF. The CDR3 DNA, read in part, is TGTGCCAGCAGCTCCGGGACAGGGGGCCAAAACATT.

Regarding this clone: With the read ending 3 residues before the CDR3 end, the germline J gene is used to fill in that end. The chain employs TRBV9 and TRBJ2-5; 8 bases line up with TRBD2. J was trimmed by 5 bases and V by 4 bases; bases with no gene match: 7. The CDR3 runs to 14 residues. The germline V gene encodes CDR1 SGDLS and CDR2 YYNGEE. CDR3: CASSPRGGQETQYF. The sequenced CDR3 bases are TGTGCCAGCAGCCCCCGGGGGGGCCAGGAGACC.

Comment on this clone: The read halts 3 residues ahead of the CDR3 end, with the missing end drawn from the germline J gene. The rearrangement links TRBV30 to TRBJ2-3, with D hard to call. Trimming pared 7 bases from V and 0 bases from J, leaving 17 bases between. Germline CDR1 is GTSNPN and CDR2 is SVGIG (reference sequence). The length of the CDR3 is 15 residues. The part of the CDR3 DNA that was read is TGTGCCTACCAAAGATTTCCCACTAGCACAGATACG. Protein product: CAYQRFPTSTDT. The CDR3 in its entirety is CAYQRFPTSTDTQYF.